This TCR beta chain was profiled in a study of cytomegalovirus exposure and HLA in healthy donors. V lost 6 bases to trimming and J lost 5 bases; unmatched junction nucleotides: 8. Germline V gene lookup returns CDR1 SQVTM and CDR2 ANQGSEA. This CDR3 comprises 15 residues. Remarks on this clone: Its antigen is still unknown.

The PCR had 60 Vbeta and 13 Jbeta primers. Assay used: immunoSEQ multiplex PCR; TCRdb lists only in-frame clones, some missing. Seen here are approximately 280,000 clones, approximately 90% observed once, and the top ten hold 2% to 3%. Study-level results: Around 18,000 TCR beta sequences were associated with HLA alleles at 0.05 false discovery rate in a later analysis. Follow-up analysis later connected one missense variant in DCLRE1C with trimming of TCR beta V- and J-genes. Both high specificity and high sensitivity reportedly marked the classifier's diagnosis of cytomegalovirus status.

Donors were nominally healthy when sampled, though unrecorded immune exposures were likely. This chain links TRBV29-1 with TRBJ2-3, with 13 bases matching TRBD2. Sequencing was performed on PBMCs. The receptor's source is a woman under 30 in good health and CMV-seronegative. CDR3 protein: CSVRGTSGDGDTQYF. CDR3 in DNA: TGCAGCGTCAGAGGGACTAGCGGGGACGGAGATACGCAGTATTTT.